The sample holds a few counts of the clone carrying this TCR beta chain. The data were taken from a study of T-cell reconstitution after alpha-beta-depleted transplantation in children. Preparation of the TCRbeta library used unique molecular identifiers. TCRdb processed the PCR reads anew with MiXCR; each CDR3 protein has one entry. The sample yields roughly 300,000 distinct CDR3 sequences, 9.9% seen once. From germline, CDR1 is SNHLY and CDR2 FYNNEI. The CDR3 spans 13 residues. V lost 8 bases and J lost 3; bases outside the gene matches: 5. The source was PBMCs from the stem cell graft donor, collected from the stem cell graft. This clonotype was obtained from a human donor who donated a stem cell graft to a child with SCID. The chain is built from TRBV2 and TRBJ2-5, with TRBD1 matching 8 bases. The CDR3 sequence is CASQDRAEETQYF. The CDR3 DNA reads TGTGCCAGCCAGGACAGGGCAGAAGAGACCCAGTACTTC.